This is a list of T cell receptor beta chains from one sample in a study of blood T cell repertoires in COVID-19. The table came from immunoSEQ multiplex PCR; TCRdb's copy has only in-frame clones and leaves some out. The sample carries around 200,000 clones, roughly 84% recorded once. Sequences were obtained from peripheral blood. The receptor set was obtained from a man aged 35 to 55 with active or convalescent COVID-19. Both conserved end residues are part of each CDR3. The order of the fields is D gene, V gene, J gene, clone size, CDR3 protein, CDR3 DNA. D genes are given only for firm matches. The size of a clone is reported for some rows only, either as once, few or many, or as a class for expanded clones.

>.|TRBV3-1/TRBV3-2|TRBJ2-7|.
CASSHIGAYEQYF
TGTGCCAGCAGCCACATAGGAGCCTACGAGCAGTACTTC
>TRBD1|TRBV12-5|TRBJ1-1|.
CASGFSDRGPYTEAFF
TGTGCTAGTGGTTTTTCGGACAGGGGTCCCTACACTGAAGCTTTCTTT
>.|TRBV6-5|TRBJ2-7|once
CASSYSGTGGSEQYF
TGTGCCAGCAGTTACTCGGGGACCGGAGGGTCCGAGCAGTACTTC
>.|TRBV21-1|TRBJ1-2|.
CPLEGAGGYTF
TGTCCCCTAGAGGGGGCGGGCGGCTACACCTTC
>.|TRBV30|TRBJ1-4|few
CAWSLKGGLGEKLFF
TGTGCCTGGAGCCTGAAGGGGGGGTTAGGTGAAAAACTGTTTTTT
>.|TRBV6-2/TRBV6-3|TRBJ1-1|.
CASSTGPAEAFF
TGTGCCAGCAGTACAGGGCCCGCTGAAGCTTTCTTT
>.|TRBV27|TRBJ2-2|.
CASRRTENTGELFF
TGTGCCAGCAGGAGGACAGAGAACACCGGGGAGCTGTTTTTT
>.|TRBV27|TRBJ2-7|.
CASSYGQGYEQYF
TGTGCCAGCAGTTACGGCCAGGGCTACGAGCAGTACTTC
>.|TRBV7-9|TRBJ1-1|.
CASSLDGGGTEAFF
TGTGCCAGCAGCTTAGACGGAGGAGGGACTGAAGCTTTCTTT
>.|TRBV27|TRBJ1-6|.
CASSRQGTSPLHF
TGTGCCAGCAGCAGGCAGGGTACTTCACCCCTCCACTTT
>.|TRBV19|TRBJ2-1|.
CASSTGRAGSYNEQFF
TGTGCCAGTAGTACGGGAAGGGCCGGTTCCTACAATGAGCAGTTCTTC
>TRBD1|TRBV2|TRBJ2-3|.
CASGWGIRQGADTQYF
TGTGCCAGCGGTTGGGGGATCAGACAGGGCGCAGATACGCAGTATTTT
>TRBD2|TRBV29-1|TRBJ2-1|.
CSVDSGGASGEQFF
TGCAGCGTTGATAGCGGGGGGGCAAGTGGTGAGCAGTTCTTC
>.|TRBV6-5|TRBJ1-5|.
CASSYSRYQPQHF
TGTGCCAGCAGTTACTCGAGGTATCAGCCCCAGCATTTT
>TRBD2|TRBV27|TRBJ2-1|.
CASRPGQAGGRYNEQFF
TGTGCCAGCAGACCGGGGCAGGCGGGGGGGCGCTACAATGAGCAGTTCTTC
>TRBD1|TRBV5-5|TRBJ2-7|.
CASSLLPGQGSHEQYF
TGTGCCAGCAGCTTGCTACCGGGACAGGGCTCTCACGAGCAGTACTTC
>.|TRBV10-2|TRBJ1-1|.
CASSEKGGSFF
TGCGCCAGCAGTGAGAAGGGGGGGTCTTTCTTT
>TRBD1|TRBV5-5|TRBJ1-2|.
CASRLGQGRGGYTF
TGTGCCAGCAGGCTGGGACAGGGGAGAGGTGGCTACACCTTC
>TRBD2|TRBV7-6|TRBJ2-1|.
CASSLTPGLAGDNEQFF
TGTGCCAGCAGCTTAACCCCGGGACTAGCGGGAGACAATGAGCAGTTCTTC
>TRBD2|TRBV19|TRBJ2-7|.
CASSMSLGGPLYEQYF
TGTGCCAGTAGTATGAGTTTGGGAGGGCCGCTTTACGAGCAGTACTTC
>TRBD1|TRBV29-1|TRBJ1-3|.
CSVLIRDRGDTIYF
TGCAGCGTATTAATCCGGGACAGGGGAGACACCATATATTTT
>.|TRBV28|TRBJ1-4|.
CASSFLTDKAMGKLFF
TGTGCCAGCAGTTTCCTCACCGACAAGGCAATGGGAAAACTGTTTTTT
>.|TRBV28|TRBJ2-7|.
CASSTNRVLAFF
TGTGCCAGCAGCACCAACCGGGTATTGGCCTTCTTC
>TRBD1|TRBV15|TRBJ1-6|.
CATSAGGSSYNSPLHF
TGTGCCACCAGCGCAGGGGGCAGCTCCTATAATTCACCCCTCCACTTT
>.|TRBV28|TRBJ2-7|.
CASSLRTVYEQYF
TGTGCCAGCAGTTTGCGGACAGTCTACGAGCAGTACTTC
>.|TRBV6-4|TRBJ1-6|.
CASSEMVGLGSPLHF
TGTGCCAGCAGTGAGATGGTCGGCCTAGGTTCACCCCTCCACTTT
>TRBD2|TRBV6-5|TRBJ2-2|.
CASSYTTSGRTGELFF
TGTGCCAGCAGTTACACCACTAGCGGGAGGACCGGGGAGCTGTTTTTT
>.|TRBV7-8|TRBJ2-7|.
CASSLVGTRAWEQYF
TGTGCCAGCAGCTTAGTCGGGACAAGGGCATGGGAGCAGTACTTC
>TRBD1|TRBV7-9|TRBJ1-1|.
CASSVWTGGGTEAFF
TGTGCCAGCAGCGTCTGGACAGGGGGCGGCACTGAAGCTTTCTTT
>TRBD1|TRBV6-5|TRBJ2-2|.
CASSYSDRVSAGELFF
TGTGCCAGCAGTTACTCGGACAGGGTATCCGCCGGGGAGCTGTTTTTT
>TRBD2|TRBV7-3|TRBJ2-1|.
CASSPSSGTYNEQFF
TGTGCCAGCAGCCCCTCCAGCGGGACTTACAATGAGCAGTTCTTC
>TRBD2|TRBV9|TRBJ2-1|.
CASSAAGGSYNEQFF
TGTGCCAGCAGCGCAGCGGGGGGCTCCTACAATGAGCAGTTCTTC
>TRBD2|TRBV7-2|TRBJ2-3|.
CASSLRLAALTDTQYF
TGTGCCAGCAGCTTAAGACTAGCGGCTCTCACAGATACGCAGTATTTT
>.|TRBV28|TRBJ1-2|many
CASSFGGTSGSSGYTF
TGTGCCAGCAGTTTTGGGGGGACTAGCGGGAGTAGTGGCTACACCTTC
>TRBD2|TRBV7-9|TRBJ2-1|few
CASSPGTSGRGLNNEQFF
TGTGCCAGCAGTCCCGGGACTAGCGGGAGGGGCCTCAACAATGAGCAGTTCTTC
>.|TRBV10-1|TRBJ1-1|.
CASSESFRDTEAFF
TGCGCCAGCAGTGAGTCCTTTCGGGACACTGAAGCTTTCTTT